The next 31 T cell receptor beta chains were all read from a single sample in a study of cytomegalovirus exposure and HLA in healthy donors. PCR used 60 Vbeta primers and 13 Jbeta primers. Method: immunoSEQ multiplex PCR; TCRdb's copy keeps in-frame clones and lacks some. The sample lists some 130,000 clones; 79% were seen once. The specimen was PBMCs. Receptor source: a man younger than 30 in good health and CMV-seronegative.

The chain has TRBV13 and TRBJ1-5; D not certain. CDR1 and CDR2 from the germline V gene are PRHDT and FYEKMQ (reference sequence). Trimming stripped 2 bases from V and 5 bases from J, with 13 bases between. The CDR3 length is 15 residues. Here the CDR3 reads CASSLRAGSHQPQHF. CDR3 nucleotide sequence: TGTGCCAGCAGCTTAAGGGCGGGGAGCCATCAGCCCCAGCATTTT.

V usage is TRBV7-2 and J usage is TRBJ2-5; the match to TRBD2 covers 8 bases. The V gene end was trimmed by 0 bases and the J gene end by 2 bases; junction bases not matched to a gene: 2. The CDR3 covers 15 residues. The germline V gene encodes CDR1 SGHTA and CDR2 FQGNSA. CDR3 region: CASSLASGTQETQYF. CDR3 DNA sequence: TGTGCCAGCAGCTTAGCTAGCGGGACGCAAGAGACCCAGTACTTC.

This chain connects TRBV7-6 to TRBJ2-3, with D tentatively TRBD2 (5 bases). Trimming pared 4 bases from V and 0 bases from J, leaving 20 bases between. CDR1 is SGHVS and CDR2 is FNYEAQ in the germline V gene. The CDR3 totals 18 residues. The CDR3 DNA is TGTGCCAGCAGCTCCAGCGGTAGGACGGTCTGGAGCACAGATACGCAGTATTTT. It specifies CASSSSGRTVWSTDTQYF.

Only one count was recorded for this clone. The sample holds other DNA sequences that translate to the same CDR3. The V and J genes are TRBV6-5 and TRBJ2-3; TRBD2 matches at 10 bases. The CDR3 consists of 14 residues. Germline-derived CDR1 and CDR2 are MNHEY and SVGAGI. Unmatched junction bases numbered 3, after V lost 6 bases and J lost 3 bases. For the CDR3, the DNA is TGTGCCAGCAGGAGCGGGAGGGAAACAGATACGCAGTATTTT. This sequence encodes CASRSGRETDTQYF.

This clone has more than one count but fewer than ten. The CDR3 DNA sequence: TGTGCCAGCAGTGGGGGGACCCCTTACAATCAGCCCCAGCATTTT. This translates into CASSGGTPYNQPQHF. The chain has TRBV28 and TRBJ1-5, with a possible D match to TRBD1 (5 bases). The CDR3 consists of 15 residues. Between the trimmed V and J ends, which lost 5 bases and 3 bases, there was a span of 14 bases. The germline V gene encodes CDR1 MDHEN and CDR2 SYDVKM.

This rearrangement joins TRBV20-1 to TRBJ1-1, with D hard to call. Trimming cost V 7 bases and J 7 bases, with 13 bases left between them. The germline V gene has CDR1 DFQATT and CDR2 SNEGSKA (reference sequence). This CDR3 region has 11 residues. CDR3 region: CSVTLGVEAFF. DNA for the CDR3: TGCAGTGTGACTTTGGGAGTTGAAGCTTTCTTT.

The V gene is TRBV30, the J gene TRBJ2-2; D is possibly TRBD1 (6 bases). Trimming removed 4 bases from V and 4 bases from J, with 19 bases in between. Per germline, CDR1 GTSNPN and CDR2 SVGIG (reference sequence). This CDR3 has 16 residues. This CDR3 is CAWKSYGTLLTGELFF. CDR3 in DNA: TGTGCCTGGAAATCGTACGGGACACTCCTCACCGGGGAGCTGTTTTTT.

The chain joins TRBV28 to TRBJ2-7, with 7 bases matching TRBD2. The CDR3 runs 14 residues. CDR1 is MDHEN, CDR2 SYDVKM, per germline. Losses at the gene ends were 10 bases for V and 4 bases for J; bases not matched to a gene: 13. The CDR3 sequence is CATHRGGTIYEQYF. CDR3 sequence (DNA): TGTGCCACCCACCGGGGAGGGACCATATACGAGCAGTACTTC.

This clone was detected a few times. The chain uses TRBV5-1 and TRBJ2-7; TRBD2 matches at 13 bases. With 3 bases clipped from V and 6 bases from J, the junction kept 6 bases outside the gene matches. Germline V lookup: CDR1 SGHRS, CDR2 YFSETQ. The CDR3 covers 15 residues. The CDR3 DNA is TGCGCCAGCAGCTCCGGACTAGCGGGAGTCCCCGAGCAGTACGTC. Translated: CASSSGLAGVPEQYV.

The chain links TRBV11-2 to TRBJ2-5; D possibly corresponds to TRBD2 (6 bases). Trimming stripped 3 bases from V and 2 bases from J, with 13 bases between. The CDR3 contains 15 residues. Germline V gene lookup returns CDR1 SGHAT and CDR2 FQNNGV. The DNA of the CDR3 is TGTGCCAGCAGCTTTTTCGCAGGGAGGCAAGAGACCCAGTACTTC. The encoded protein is CASSFFAGRQETQYF.

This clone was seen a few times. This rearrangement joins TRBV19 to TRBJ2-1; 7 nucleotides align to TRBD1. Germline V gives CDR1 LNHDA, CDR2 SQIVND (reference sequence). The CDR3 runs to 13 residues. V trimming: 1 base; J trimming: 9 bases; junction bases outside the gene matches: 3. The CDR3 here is CASSIGQGCEQFF. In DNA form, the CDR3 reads TGTGCCAGTAGTATAGGACAGGGCTGTGAGCAGTTCTTC.

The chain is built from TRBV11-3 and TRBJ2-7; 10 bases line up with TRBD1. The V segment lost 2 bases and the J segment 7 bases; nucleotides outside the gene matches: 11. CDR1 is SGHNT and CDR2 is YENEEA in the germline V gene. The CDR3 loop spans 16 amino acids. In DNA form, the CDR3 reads TGTGCCAGCAGCTTACCCCCCGGACAGGGGGAATGGGAGCAGTACTTC. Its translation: CASSLPPGQGEWEQYF.

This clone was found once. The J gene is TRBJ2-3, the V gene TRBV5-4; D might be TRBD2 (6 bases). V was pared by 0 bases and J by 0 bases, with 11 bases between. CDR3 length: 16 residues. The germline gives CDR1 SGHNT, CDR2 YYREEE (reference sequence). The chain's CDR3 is CASSLAGSPSTDTQYF. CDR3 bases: TGTGCCAGCAGCTTGGCCGGGAGCCCAAGCACAGATACGCAGTATTTT.

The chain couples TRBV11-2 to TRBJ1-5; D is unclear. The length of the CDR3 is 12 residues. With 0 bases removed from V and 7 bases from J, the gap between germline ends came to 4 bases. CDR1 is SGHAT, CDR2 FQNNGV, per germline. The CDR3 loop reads CASSLDGQPQHF. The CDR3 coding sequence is TGTGCCAGCAGCTTAGATGGCCAGCCCCAGCATTTT.

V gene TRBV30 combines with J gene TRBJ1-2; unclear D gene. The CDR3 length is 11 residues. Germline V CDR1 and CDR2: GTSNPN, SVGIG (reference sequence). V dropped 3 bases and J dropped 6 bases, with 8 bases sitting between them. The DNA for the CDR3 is TGTGCCTGGAGCTTGGGAGATGGCTACACCTTC. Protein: CAWSLGDGYTF.

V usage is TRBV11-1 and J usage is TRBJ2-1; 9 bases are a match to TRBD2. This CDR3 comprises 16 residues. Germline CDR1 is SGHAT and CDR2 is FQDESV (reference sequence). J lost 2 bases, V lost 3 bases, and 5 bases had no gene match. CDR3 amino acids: CASSFFSGSAYNEQFF. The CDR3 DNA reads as TGTGCCAGCAGCTTCTTTAGCGGGAGCGCCTACAATGAGCAGTTCTTC.

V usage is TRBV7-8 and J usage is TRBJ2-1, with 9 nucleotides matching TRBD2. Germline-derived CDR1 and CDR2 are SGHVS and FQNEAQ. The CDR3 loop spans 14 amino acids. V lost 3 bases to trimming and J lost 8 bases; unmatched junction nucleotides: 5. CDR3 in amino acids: CASSFPSGTHEQFF. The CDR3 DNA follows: TGTGCCAGCAGCTTTCCTAGCGGGACCCATGAGCAGTTCTTC. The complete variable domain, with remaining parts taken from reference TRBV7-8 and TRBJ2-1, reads GAGVSQSPRYKVAKRGQDVALRCDPISGHVSLFWYQQALGQGPEFLTYFQNEAQLDKSGLPSDRFFAERPEGSVSTLKIQRTQQEDSAVYLCASSFPSGTHEQFFGPGTRLTVL.

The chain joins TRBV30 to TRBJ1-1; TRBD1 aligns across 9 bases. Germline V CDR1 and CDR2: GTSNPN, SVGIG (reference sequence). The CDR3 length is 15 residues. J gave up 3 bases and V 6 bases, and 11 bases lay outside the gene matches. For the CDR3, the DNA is TGTGCCTGCCGGACAGGGGTGTTACTAGACACTGAAGCTTTCTTT. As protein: CACRTGVLLDTEAFF.

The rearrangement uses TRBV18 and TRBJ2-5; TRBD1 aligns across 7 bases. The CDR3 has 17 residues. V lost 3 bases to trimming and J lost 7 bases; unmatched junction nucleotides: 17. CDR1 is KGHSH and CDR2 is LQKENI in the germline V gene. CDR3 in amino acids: CASSPATGTASEGTQYF. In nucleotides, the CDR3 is TGTGCCAGCTCACCGGCAACCGGGACAGCTTCCGAAGGGACCCAGTACTTC.

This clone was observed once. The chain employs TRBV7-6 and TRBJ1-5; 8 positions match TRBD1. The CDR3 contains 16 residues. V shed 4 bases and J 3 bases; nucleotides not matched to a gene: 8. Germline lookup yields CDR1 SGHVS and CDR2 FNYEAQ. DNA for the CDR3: TGTGCCAGCAGCTCAGCCGGGACAGGCATCAATCAGCCCCAGCATTTT. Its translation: CASSSAGTGINQPQHF.

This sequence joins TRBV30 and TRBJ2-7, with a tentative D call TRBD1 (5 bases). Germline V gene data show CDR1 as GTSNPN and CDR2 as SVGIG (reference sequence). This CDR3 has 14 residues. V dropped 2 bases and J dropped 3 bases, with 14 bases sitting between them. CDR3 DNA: TGTGCCTGGAGTATAAAGGGGCCGGACTACGAGCAGTACGTC. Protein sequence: CAWSIKGPDYEQYV.

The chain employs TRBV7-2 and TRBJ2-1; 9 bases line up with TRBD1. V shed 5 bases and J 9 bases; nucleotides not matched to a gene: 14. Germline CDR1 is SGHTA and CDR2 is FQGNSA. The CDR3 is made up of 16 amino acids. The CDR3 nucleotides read TGTGCCAGCAGCCTCGGACAGGGGATAGCTTTCGGTGAGCAGTTCTTC. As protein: CASSLGQGIAFGEQFF. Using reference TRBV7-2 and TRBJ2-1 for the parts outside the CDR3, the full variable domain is GAGVSQSPSNKVTEKGKDVELRCDPISGHTALYWYRQSLGQGLEFLIYFQGNSAPDKSGLPSDRFSAERTGGSVSTLTIQRTQQEDSAVYLCASSLGQGIAFGEQFFGPGTRLTVL.

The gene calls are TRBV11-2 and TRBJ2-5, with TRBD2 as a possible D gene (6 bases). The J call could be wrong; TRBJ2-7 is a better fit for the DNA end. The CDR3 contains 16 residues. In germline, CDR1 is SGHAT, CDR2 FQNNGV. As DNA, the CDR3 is TGTGCCAGCAGCTTAGTTCTCGGAGGGGACCCCTACGAGCAGTACTTC. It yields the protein CASSLVLGGDPYEQYF.

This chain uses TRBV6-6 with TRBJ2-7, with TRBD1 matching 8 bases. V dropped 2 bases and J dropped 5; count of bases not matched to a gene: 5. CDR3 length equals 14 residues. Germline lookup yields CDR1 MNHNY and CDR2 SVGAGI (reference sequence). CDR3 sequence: CASSYQAGGDEQYF. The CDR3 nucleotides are TGTGCCAGCAGTTACCAAGCAGGGGGCGACGAGCAGTACTTC.

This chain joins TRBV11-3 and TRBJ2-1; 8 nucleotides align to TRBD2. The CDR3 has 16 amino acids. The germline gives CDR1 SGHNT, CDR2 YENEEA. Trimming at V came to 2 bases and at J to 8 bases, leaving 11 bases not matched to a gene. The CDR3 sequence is CASSLRSSGRTHEQFF. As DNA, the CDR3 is TGTGCCAGCAGCTTACGCTCTAGCGGGCGTACCCATGAGCAGTTCTTC.

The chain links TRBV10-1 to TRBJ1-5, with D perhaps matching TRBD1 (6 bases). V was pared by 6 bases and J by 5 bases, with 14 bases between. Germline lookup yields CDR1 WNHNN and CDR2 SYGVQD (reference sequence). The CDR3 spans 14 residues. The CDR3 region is CASSSGTIDQPQHF. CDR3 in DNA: TGCGCCAGCAGCTCCGGGACAATAGATCAGCCCCAGCATTTT.

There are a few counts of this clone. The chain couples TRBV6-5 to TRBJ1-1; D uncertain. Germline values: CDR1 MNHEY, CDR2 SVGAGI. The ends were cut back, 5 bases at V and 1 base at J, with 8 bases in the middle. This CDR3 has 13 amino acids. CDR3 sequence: CASSTAGNTEAFF. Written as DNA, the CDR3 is TGTGCCAGCAGTACCGCGGGGAACACTGAAGCTTTCTTT.

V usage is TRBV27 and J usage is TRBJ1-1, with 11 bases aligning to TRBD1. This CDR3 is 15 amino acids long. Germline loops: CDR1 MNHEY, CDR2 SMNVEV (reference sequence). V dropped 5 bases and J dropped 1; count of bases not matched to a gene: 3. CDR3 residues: CASSPGTGGNTEAFF. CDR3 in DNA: TGTGCCAGCAGTCCTGGGACAGGGGGGAACACTGAAGCTTTCTTT.

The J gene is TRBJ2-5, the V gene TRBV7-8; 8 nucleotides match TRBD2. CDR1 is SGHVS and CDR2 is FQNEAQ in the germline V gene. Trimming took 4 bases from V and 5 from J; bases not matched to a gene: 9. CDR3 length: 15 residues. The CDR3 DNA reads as TGTGCCAGCAGCTCCCCGAGCGGGAGAGGGGAGACCCAGTACTTC. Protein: CASSSPSGRGETQYF.

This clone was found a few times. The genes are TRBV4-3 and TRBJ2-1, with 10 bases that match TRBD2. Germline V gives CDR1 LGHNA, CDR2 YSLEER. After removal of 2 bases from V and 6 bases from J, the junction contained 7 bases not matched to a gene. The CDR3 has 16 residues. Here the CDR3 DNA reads TGCGCCAGCAGCCAACTAGCGGGAGAGGTCGGCAATGAGCAGTTCTTC. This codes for CASSQLAGEVGNEQFF.

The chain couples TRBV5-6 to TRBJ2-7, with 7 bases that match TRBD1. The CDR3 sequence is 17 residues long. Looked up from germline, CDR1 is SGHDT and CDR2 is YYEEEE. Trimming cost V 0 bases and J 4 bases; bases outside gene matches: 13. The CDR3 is CASSLELDRLLRYEQYF. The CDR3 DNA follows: TGTGCCAGCAGCTTGGAGCTGGACAGGCTATTAAGATACGAGCAGTACTTC.